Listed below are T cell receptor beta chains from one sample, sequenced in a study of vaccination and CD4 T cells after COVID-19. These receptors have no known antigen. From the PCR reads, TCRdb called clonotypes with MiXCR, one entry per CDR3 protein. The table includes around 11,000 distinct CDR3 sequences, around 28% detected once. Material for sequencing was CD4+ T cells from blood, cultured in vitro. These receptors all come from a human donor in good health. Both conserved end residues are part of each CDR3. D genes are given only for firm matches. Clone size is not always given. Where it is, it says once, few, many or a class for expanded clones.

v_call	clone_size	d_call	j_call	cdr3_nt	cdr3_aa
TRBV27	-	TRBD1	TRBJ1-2	TGTGCCAGCAGTCTGAGACAGGGCAATGGCTACACCTTC	CASSLRQGNGYTF
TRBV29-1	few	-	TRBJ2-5	TGCAGCGTTGAAAAGTACCAAGAGACCCAGTACTTC	CSVEKYQETQYF
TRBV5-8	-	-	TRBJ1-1	TGTGCCAGCACTCGACAGAGCATGAACACTGAAGCTTTCTTT	CASTRQSMNTEAFF
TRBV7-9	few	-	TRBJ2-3	TGTGCCAGCAGCTTAGATAGGAGCGGGTGGACAGATACGCAGTATTTT	CASSLDRSGWTDTQYF
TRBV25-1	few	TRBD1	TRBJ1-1	TGTGCCAGCAGTGTCCAGACAGGGGTTTTCTTT	CASSVQTGVFF
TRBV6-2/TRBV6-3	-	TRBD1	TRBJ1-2	TGTGCCAGCAGTTCCTTTGACAGGGGCGAGAGCTATGGCTACACCTTC	CASSSFDRGESYGYTF
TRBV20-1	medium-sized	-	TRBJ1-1	TGCAGTGCTGCGGGGCAGACTGAAGCTTTCTTT	CSAAGQTEAFF
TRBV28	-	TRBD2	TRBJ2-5	TGTGCCAGCAGTTTTAGCGGGAGGATTGGAGAGACCCAGTACTTC	CASSFSGRIGETQYF
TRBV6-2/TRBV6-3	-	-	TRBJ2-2	TGTGCCAGCACCACTGGACAGTCGAACACCGGGGAGCTGTTTTTT	CASTTGQSNTGELFF
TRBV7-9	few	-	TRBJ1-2	TGTGCCAGCAGCGTCGACAGCAGCGGCTACACCTTC	CASSVDSSGYTF
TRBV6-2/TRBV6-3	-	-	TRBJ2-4	TGTGCCAGCAGTTACGCCAGGGGAAAAAACATTCAGTACTTC	CASSYARGKNIQYF
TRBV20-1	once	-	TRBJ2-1	TGCAGTGCTAGAGGGGCTTCAGCGAGATCCAATGAGCAGTTCTTC	CSARGASARSNEQFF
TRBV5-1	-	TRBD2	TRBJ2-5	TGCGCCAGCAGCTACGGACTAGCGGGAGCTCCAGAGACCCGGTACTTC	CASSYGLAGAPETRYF
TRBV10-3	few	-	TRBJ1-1	TGTGCCATCACCGACAGTATGAACACTGAAGCTTTCTTT	CAITDSMNTEAFF
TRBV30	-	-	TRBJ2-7	TGTGCCTGGAGTGTCCTATACGAGCAGTACTTC	CAWSVLYEQYF
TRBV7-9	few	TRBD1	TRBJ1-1	TGTGCCAGCAGCTGGCTACAGGGGGCCACTGAAGCTTTCTTT	CASSWLQGATEAFF
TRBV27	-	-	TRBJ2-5	TGTGCCAGCAGTTATGGGGTGGGGGAGACCCAGTACTTC	CASSYGVGETQYF
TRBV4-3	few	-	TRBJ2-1	TGCGCCAGCAGCCAAGCCATCAGTGAGGGGGTTGTAAATGAGCAGTTCTTC	CASSQAISEGVVNEQFF
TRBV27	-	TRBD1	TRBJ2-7	TGTGCCAGCAGTTTCCGGGACAGGGACGACGAGCAGTACTTC	CASSFRDRDDEQYF
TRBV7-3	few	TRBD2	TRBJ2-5	TGTGCCAGCAGCGCGACTAGCGGCAGGGAGACCCAGTACTTC	CASSATSGRETQYF
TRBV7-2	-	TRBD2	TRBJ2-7	TGTGCCAGCAGCTTAGATACTAGCGGCACCTACGAGCAGTACTTC	CASSLDTSGTYEQYF
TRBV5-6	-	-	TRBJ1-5	TGTGCCAGCAGCTCAGAGCAGGGGCGCAATCAGCCCCAGCATTTT	CASSSEQGRNQPQHF
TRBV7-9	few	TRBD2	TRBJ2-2	TGTGCCAGCAGCTTAGAAGGGGGACTAGCGGGAGTGACCGGGGAGCTGTTTTTT	CASSLEGGLAGVTGELFF
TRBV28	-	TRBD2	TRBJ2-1	TGTGCCAGCAGTTCCCCAAAGCGGGAGGGCCCCCAGTTCTTC	CASSSPKREGPQFF
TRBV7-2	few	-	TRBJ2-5	TGTGCCAGCAGCCTGGGACCAGCACCAGAGACCCAGTACTTC	CASSLGPAPETQYF
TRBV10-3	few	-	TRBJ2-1	TGTGCCATCAGTGATGCAAAGGGGAAGGCGGATGAGCAGTTCTTC	CAISDAKGKADEQFF
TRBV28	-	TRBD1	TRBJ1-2	TGTGCCAGCAGTCTACAGGGGGACTATGGCTACACCTTC	CASSLQGDYGYTF
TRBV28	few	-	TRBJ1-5	TGTGCCAGCAGTACCCACCCGGGGGCAGATCAGCCCCAGCATTTT	CASSTHPGADQPQHF
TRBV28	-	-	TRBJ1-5	TGTGCCAGCTACCCGGGGGGTAATCAGCCCCAGCATTTT	CASYPGGNQPQHF
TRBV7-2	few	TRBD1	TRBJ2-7	TGTGCCAGCAGCTTAAGGGGGCCGGGGGAGCAGTACTTC	CASSLRGPGEQYF
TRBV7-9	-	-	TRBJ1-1	TGTGCCAGCGACCCGAGGAGGAAGGTTTCGGGCACTGAAGCTTTCTTT	CASDPRRKVSGTEAFF
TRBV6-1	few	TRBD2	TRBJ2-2	TGTGCCAGCAGACGACTAGCGGGAGCGGTCGGGGAGCTGTTTTTT	CASRRLAGAVGELFF
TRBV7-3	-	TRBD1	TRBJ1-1	TGTGCCAGCAGAGGGGGCGGGGGGACTGAAGCTTTCTTT	CASRGGGGTEAFF
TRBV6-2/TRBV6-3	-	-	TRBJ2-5	TGTGCCAGCAGTGCCCTCCGGGAGACCCAGTACTTC	CASSALRETQYF
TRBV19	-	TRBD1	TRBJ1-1	TGTGCCAGTAGGACAGGGGGGCACACTGAAGCTTTCTTT	CASRTGGHTEAFF
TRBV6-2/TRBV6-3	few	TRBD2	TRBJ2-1	TGTGCCAGCAGCCCGGGACTAGCGGGAGCCAATGAGCAGTTCTTC	CASSPGLAGANEQFF
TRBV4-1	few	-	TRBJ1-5	TGCGCCAGCAGCCAAGTGGGGGTTCAGCCCCAGCATTTT	CASSQVGVQPQHF